This T cell receptor (beta chain) comes out of a study of blood T cell repertoires in COVID-19. Study as a whole: The cDNA or gDNA used as material had been derived from T cells, B-cell-depleted T cells, or PBMCs.

CDR3 length: 14 residues. V trimming: 6 bases; J trimming: 5 bases; junction bases outside the gene matches: 6. In the original processing: Amplification of reference gene primers provided the estimated nucleated cell counts. TCRdb keeps only in-frame clones here, not all; method: immunoSEQ multiplex PCR. V and J calls and clone size are those listed in that table; D and trimming were worked out from the DNA. The sample has 130,000 or so clones, over 75% seen once; the top ten hold approximately 2%. V is TRBV23-1 and J is TRBJ2-1, with 8 nucleotides matching TRBD1. TRBV23-1 is annotated as an ORF whose role is uncertain. This sequence was found in an older man with active COVID-19. Sequencing input: peripheral blood. The CDR3 DNA follows: TGCGCCAGCAGCAGGACAGGGCGGAACAATGAGCAGTTCTTC. Its protein is CASSRTGRNNEQFF.